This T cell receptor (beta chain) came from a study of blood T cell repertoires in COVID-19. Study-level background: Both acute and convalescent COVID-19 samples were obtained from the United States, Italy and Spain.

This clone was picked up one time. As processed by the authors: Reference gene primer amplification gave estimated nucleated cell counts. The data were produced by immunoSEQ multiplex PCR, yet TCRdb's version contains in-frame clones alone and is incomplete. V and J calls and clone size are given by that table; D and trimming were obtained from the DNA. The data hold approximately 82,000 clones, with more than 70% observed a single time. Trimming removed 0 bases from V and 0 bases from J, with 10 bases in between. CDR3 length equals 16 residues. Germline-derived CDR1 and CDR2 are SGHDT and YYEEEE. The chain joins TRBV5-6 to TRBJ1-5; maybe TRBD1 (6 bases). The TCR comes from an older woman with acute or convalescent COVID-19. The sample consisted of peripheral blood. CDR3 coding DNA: TGTGCCAGCAGCTTGGGAACAGGGTTTAGCAATCAGCCCCAGCATTTT. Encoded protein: CASSLGTGFSNQPQHF.